This TCR beta chain was identified during a study of patients and donors after allogeneic stem cell transplantation (dated by TCRdb to the early 2020s). Note on this clonotype: It lacks a known antigen. Base quality data are lacking; no much larger clone is found one base away.

The protocol used for the library was RT-PCR. This sample was sequenced with a NextSeq 550. TCRdb reprocessed the public reads (quality trimming at Q25 with fastp, clone calling with MiXCR) and kept in-frame beta chains. Entries are consolidated by CDR3 protein sequence, retaining the most common genes and DNA. For this sample there are approximately 200,000 distinct CDR3 sequences; about 40% appear just once. 33% of the sample belongs to the ten largest clones. The sequencing input was blood, either unsorted or a sorted T cell fraction (not recorded which). This clonotype originated in a human donor who was either an allogeneic HSCT recipient or a stem cell or donor lymphocyte infusion donor (not recorded which). It is not recorded whose cells these are; they may come from a transplant donor.

CDR3 region: CAISPQRAVNTEAFF. The bases read TGTGCCATCAGTCCCCAGCGGGCTGTGAACACTGAAGCTTTCTTT. The chain couples TRBV10-3 to TRBJ1-1; no D gene can be assigned with confidence. V and J lose 5 bases and 0 bases, and a span of 13 bases separates them. Per the germline V gene, ENHRY is the CDR1 and SYGVKD is the CDR2. Counted from cysteine to phenylalanine, this CDR3 has 15 amino acids. The retained sequence is limited to the CDR3, 45 bases, with the frame set at the first base.